Listed here are 9 T cell receptor beta chains from one sample, sequenced in a study of CD8+ T cells in alopecia areata. Sequencing used cDNA as its template, made by extracting RNA and reverse transcribing it. Sequenced by immunoSEQ multiplex PCR; TCRdb stores in-frame clones only, minus some. The sample includes 150,000 to 200,000 clones, more than 55% of them seen just once. As for treatment: oral pan-JAK inhibitor, 5-10 mg twice daily. Sequenced material: CD4+ T cells sorted from blood, taken around week 47, from a patient treated with tofacitinib. These receptors all come from a human donor with alopecia areata.

The chain combines TRBV30 with TRBJ2-3; D possibly corresponds to TRBD2 (5 bases). This CDR3 has 11 residues. The ends were cut back, 1 base at V and 10 bases at J, with 9 bases in the middle. Germline-derived CDR1 and CDR2 are GTSNPN and SVGIG (reference sequence). The CDR3 nucleotides read TGTGCCTGGAGTGAAGAGGGTGCGCAGTATTTT. It yields the protein CAWSEEGAQYF.

V gene TRBV29-1 combines with J gene TRBJ1-1; D is possibly TRBD1 (6 bases). The CDR3 is 14 residues long. Trimming left V 7 bases short and J 2 bases short, with 17 bases between. CDR1 is SQVTM, CDR2 ANQGSEA, per germline. CDR3 coding DNA: TGCAGCGGAACGACCTGGACAGTCAACACTGAAGCTTTCTTT. Encoded protein: CSGTTWTVNTEAFF.

This clone was seen more than once but under ten times. The V gene is TRBV5-1, the J gene TRBJ2-3; a possible D gene is TRBD2 (5 bases). This CDR3 contains 15 residues. Trimming cost V 2 bases and J 2 bases, with 12 bases left between them. CDR1 is SGHRS, CDR2 YFSETQ, per germline. The CDR3 protein is CASSFRGIYTDTQYF. Here the CDR3 DNA reads TGCGCCAGCAGCTTCCGGGGAATCTACACAGATACGCAGTATTTT.

This clone was detected once. This chain joins TRBV5-1 and TRBJ2-7; no firm D call. V shed 1 base and J shed 7 bases, with 12 bases lying between them. The CDR3 runs to 13 residues. Germline CDR1 is SGHRS and CDR2 is YFSETQ. CDR3 sequence (DNA): TGCGCCAGCAGCTTGAAGGGTCTCCTGGAGCAGTACTTC. Translation gives CASSLKGLLEQYF.

Regarding this clone: The sample contains more than one DNA sequence encoding this CDR3. The V and J genes are TRBV29-1 and TRBJ1-1; D ambiguous. Germline V gives CDR1 SQVTM, CDR2 ANQGSEA. V lost 1 base to trimming and J lost 3 bases, with 6 bases between them. This CDR3 contains 12 residues. Written as DNA, the CDR3 is TGCAGCGTTGAAGGCGGGGACACTGAAGCTTTCTTT. Translation gives CSVEGGDTEAFF.

The CDR3 region has the DNA TGTGCCAGCAGAGGAGGGATCACCTCCTACGAGCAGTACTTC. It translates to CASRGGITSYEQYF. This rearrangement joins TRBV2 to TRBJ2-7, with D perhaps matching TRBD2 (6 bases). CDR3 length equals 14 residues. CDR1 is SNHLY and CDR2 is FYNNEI in the germline V gene. Trimming took 6 bases from V and 0 from J, leaving 12 bases between them. The variable domain in full, with the rest retrieved from reference TRBV2 and TRBJ2-7, is EPEVTQTPSHQVTQMGQEVILRCVPISNHLYFYWYRQILGQKVEFLVSFYNNEISEKSEIFDDQFSVERPDGSNFTLKIRSTKLEDSAMYFCASRGGITSYEQYFGPGTRLTVT.

Remarks on this clone: This sample also contains other DNA sequences that code for the same CDR3. The V gene is TRBV29-1, the J gene TRBJ2-3; weak D call: TRBD1 (5 bases). CDR1 and CDR2 (germline): SQVTM, ANQGSEA. Trimming took off 6 bases at V and 4 bases at J, with 8 bases between the two ends. The CDR3 totals 11 residues. CDR3 region: CSVSRADTQYF. CDR3 DNA sequence: TGCAGCGTGTCCAGGGCAGATACGCAGTATTTT.

This rearrangement joins TRBV29-1 to TRBJ1-2; 7 bases align to TRBD1. V lost 2 bases and J lost 5; bases outside the gene matches: 5. Germline V gene lookup returns CDR1 SQVTM and CDR2 ANQGSEA. This CDR3 has 13 amino acids. CDR3: CSVERGQAYGYTF. Here the CDR3 DNA reads TGCAGCGTTGAACGAGGACAGGCTTATGGCTACACCTTC. The variable domain in full, completed from reference TRBV29-1 and TRBJ1-2, reads SAVISQKPSRDICQRGTSLTIQCQVDSQVTMMFWYRQQPGQSLTLIATANQGSEATYESGFVIDKFPISRPNLTFSTLTVSNMSPEDSSIYLCSVERGQAYGYTFGSGTRLTVV.

The V and J genes are TRBV28 and TRBJ1-6, with a tentative D call TRBD1 (5 bases). V shed 7 bases and J shed 4 bases, with 11 bases lying between them. Germline V gene lookup returns CDR1 MDHEN and CDR2 SYDVKM. The CDR3 runs 14 residues. CDR3 region: CASIMRQYNSPLHF. DNA for the CDR3: TGTGCCAGCATTATGCGACAGTATAATTCACCCCTCCACTTT.